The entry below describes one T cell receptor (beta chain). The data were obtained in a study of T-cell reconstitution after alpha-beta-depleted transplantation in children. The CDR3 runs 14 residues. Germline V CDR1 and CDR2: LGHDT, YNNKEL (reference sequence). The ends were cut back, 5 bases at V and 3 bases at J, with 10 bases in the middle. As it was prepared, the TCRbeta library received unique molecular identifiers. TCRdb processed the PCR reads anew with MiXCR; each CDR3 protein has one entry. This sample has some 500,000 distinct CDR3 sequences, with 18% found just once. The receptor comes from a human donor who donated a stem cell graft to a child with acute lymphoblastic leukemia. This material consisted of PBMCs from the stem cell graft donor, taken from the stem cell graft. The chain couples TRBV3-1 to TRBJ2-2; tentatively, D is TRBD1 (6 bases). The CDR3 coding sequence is TGTGCCAGCAGCAGTCAGGGGTACACCGGGGAGCTGTTTTTT. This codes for CASSSQGYTGELFF.